This entry features one T cell receptor beta chain sequence. The antigen is not known. Primers: 60 Vbeta forward and 13 Jbeta reverse. This table comes from immunoSEQ multiplex PCR, and its TCRdb copy is limited to in-frame clones, with some not included. The profile shows around 200,000 clones, roughly 85% of them singletons. This record comes from a study of cytomegalovirus exposure and HLA in healthy donors. Study-level findings and limits: Testing in vitro showed a few CMV-associated chains specific for CMV antigens. HLA allele associations emerged for around 15,000 TCR beta sequences in a later analysis, at 0.05 false discovery rate. HLA-A and HLA-B allele assignments for most subjects were reportedly predicted accurately using TCR beta sequences. Analyzed later, most CMV-associated TCR beta chains appeared HLA-restricted.

Looked up from germline, CDR1 is SGHRS and CDR2 is YFSETQ. V dropped 0 bases and J dropped 2; count of bases not matched to a gene: 3. The CDR3 is made up of 16 amino acids. The receptor was isolated from a woman aged 25 to 39 in good health and CMV-seropositive. What was sequenced was PBMCs. This chain joins TRBV5-1 and TRBJ2-2, with 8 bases lining up with TRBD2. CDR3: CASSLAGGDNTGELFF. The CDR3 nucleotides are TGCGCCAGCAGCTTGGCCGGGGGGGATAACACCGGGGAGCTGTTTTTT.